A single sample is the source of the 26 T cell receptor beta chains below, sequenced in a study of T cell repertoires in cytomegalovirus infection. TCRdb fed the reads into MiXCR, producing one record per CDR3 protein. Of approximately 260,000 distinct CDR3 sequences listed, over 15% are singletons. The specimen was CD8+ T cells from PBMCs. Receptors originate from a human donor in good health (CMV status not recorded). Some clones in this sample may be carry-over from other donors' samples.

The chain links TRBV7-9 to TRBJ2-5; a weak D match, TRBD1 (6 bases). The CDR3 sequence is 14 residues long. V gave up 5 bases and J gave up 5 bases, with 15 bases separating them. Germline V CDR1 and CDR2: SEHNR, FQNEAQ (reference sequence). The CDR3, as DNA: TGTGCCAGCAGCCCCAAGGGACAACGGGAGACCCAGTACTTC. It codes for CASSPKGQRETQYF.

This clonotype was counted many times. The J gene is TRBJ2-5, the V gene TRBV7-8, with 10 bases fitting TRBD2. CDR1 is SGHVS and CDR2 is FQNEAQ in the germline V gene. V shed 4 bases, J shed 2 bases, and the junction held 7 bases outside the gene matches. This CDR3 has 16 amino acids. CDR3 residues: CASSSRPSGGQETQYF. The CDR3 DNA reads as TGTGCCAGCAGCTCCCGGCCTAGCGGGGGACAAGAGACCCAGTACTTC.

The CDR3 region has the DNA TGCAGTGCTAGAGATAGGGCGGGGTACACAGATACGCAGTATTTT. It yields the protein CSARDRAGYTDTQYF. The V call is TRBV20-1, the J call TRBJ2-3; possibly TRBD2 for D (6 bases). V was cut by 0 bases and J by 2 bases, with 12 bases left in between. The CDR3 extends over 15 amino acids. CDR1 DFQATT and CDR2 SNEGSKA come from the germline V gene (reference sequence).

This clonotype has more than one count but fewer than ten. The chain has TRBV6-6 and TRBJ2-7; either TRBD1 or TRBD2 may supply D (5 bases each). Trimming removed 8 bases from V and 2 bases from J, with 10 bases in between. This CDR3 comprises 12 residues. Germline-derived CDR1 and CDR2 are MNHNY and SVGAGI (reference sequence). CDR3 residues: CASGTVTYEQYF. For the CDR3, the DNA is TGTGCCAGCGGGACGGTGACCTACGAGCAGTACTTC.

This clonotype was counted between two and nine times. CDR3 in DNA: TGTGCCAGCAGTTACGGGGGACAGGGAGCGTACGAGCAGTACTTC. This translates into CASSYGGQGAYEQYF. This sequence joins TRBV6-5 and TRBJ2-7, with TRBD1 matching over 9 bases. V shed 2 bases, J shed 4 bases, and the junction held 6 bases outside the gene matches. Germline V gene sequence: CDR1 MNHEY, CDR2 SVGAGI. The CDR3 is 15 amino acids.

This clonotype was seen ten or more times. The chain links TRBV7-8 to TRBJ2-1; D unclear. The CDR3 is made up of 13 amino acids. Germline V gives CDR1 SGHVS, CDR2 FQNEAQ. Between the trimmed V and J ends, which lost 5 bases and 8 bases, there was a span of 13 bases. The CDR3 nucleotides are TGTGCCAGCAGCCACTCGTTGGCGGATGAGCAGTTCTTC. Its protein is CASSHSLADEQFF.

This clonotype came up many times. J is TRBJ1-1 and V is TRBV11-2, with no clear D. CDR1 and CDR2 from the germline V gene are SGHAT and FQNNGV. Deletions cut 0 bases from V and 4 bases from J, with 15 bases between. The CDR3 consists of 16 residues. The CDR3: CASSLDLSGGSTEAFF. CDR3 coding DNA: TGTGCCAGCAGCTTAGATCTTTCCGGAGGGAGCACTGAAGCTTTCTTT.

Here the CDR3 DNA reads TGTGCCACCAGCAGAGGACTAGCGGGGGGGGGAACAGATACGCAGTATTTT. The encoded protein is CATSRGLAGGGTDTQYF. The rearrangement joins TRBV15 to TRBJ2-3, with 14 bases that match TRBD2. The V segment lost 1 base and the J segment 3 bases; nucleotides outside the gene matches: 3. The CDR3 has 17 amino acids. CDR1 LNHNV and CDR2 YYDKDF come from the germline V gene (reference sequence).

Concerning this clonotype itself: A much larger clone lies a single base off, so this may be a read error. This is likely a read error, given that the CDR3 carries no conserved phenylalanine or tryptophan at its end. The chain links TRBV4-1 to TRBJ1-2; unclear D gene. V lost 1 base to trimming and J lost 0 bases, with 12 bases between them. Per the germline V gene, CDR1 is MGHRA and CDR2 is YSYEKL. The CDR3 is 16 residues long. The CDR3 DNA sequence: TGCGCCAGCAGCCAAGTGGTAGGCAACTCTAACTATGGCTACACCCTC. It is translated as CASSQVVGNSNYGYTL.

This clonotype was seen a few times. The rearrangement links TRBV6-2 or TRBV6-3 to TRBJ1-2; D unresolved. This CDR3 is built from 13 residues. Trimming stripped 7 bases from V and 0 bases from J, with 9 bases between. Germline V gives CDR1 MNHEY, CDR2 SVGEGT. The CDR3 DNA reads TGTGCCAGCATTCCAGCAACTAACTATGGCTACACCTTC. Encoded protein: CASIPATNYGYTF.

The rearrangement uses TRBV7-9 and TRBJ1-1; 7 positions match TRBD1. J gave up 4 bases and V 0 bases, and 17 bases lay outside the gene matches. The CDR3 has 19 amino acids. Germline loops: CDR1 SEHNR, CDR2 FQNEAQ (reference sequence). Written as DNA, the CDR3 is TGTGCCAGCAGCTTAGCCAGAAAAGTAGGGGGCAGGGACCCCACTGAAGCTTTCTTT. This codes for CASSLARKVGGRDPTEAFF.

This clonotype was observed a few times. This chain uses TRBV28 with TRBJ1-1; D remains unclear. Germline loops: CDR1 MDHEN, CDR2 SYDVKM. V dropped 7 bases and J dropped 6 bases, with 15 bases sitting between them. The CDR3 totals 13 residues. CDR3 loop: CASKNRQAAEAFF. In DNA form, the CDR3 reads TGTGCCAGCAAGAATAGACAAGCAGCTGAAGCTTTCTTT.

In this sample, this clonotype turned up a few times. V and J are TRBV6-2 or TRBV6-3 and TRBJ1-5; D is ambiguous. Germline V gene data show CDR1 as MNHEY and CDR2 as SVGEGT. Trimming removed 2 bases at V and 9 bases at J, with 14 bases between. The CDR3 contains 14 residues. The chain's CDR3 is CASSYGSSWAPQHF. CDR3 DNA sequence: TGTGCCAGCAGTTACGGGTCTTCCTGGGCGCCCCAGCATTTT.

This clonotype was seen only a few times. The chain combines TRBV6-2 or TRBV6-3 with TRBJ2-7; maybe TRBD1 (6 bases). The germline CDR1 and CDR2 sequences are MNHEY and SVGEGT. This CDR3 contains 13 residues. The germline V and J ends were trimmed by 6 bases and 2 bases, with 11 bases remaining between them. The CDR3 nucleotides are TGTGCCAGCAGGACCAGGGGAACCTACGAGCAGTACTTC. Residues: CASRTRGTYEQYF.

This clonotype was recorded many times. The rearrangement links TRBV6-2 or TRBV6-3 to TRBJ2-7, with D perhaps being TRBD1 or TRBD2 (5 bases each). The germline V gene has CDR1 MNHEY and CDR2 SVGEGT. Trimming took off 5 bases at V and 3 bases at J, with 11 bases between the two ends. The CDR3 has 13 residues. CDR3 amino acids: CASSGTDRYEQYF. The CDR3 region has the DNA TGTGCCAGCAGTGGGACCGATCGCTACGAGCAGTACTTC.

The chain carries TRBV19 and TRBJ1-1; D remains unclear. Trimming left V 1 base short and J 4 bases short, with 7 bases between. This CDR3 has 13 residues. Germline V gene lookup returns CDR1 LNHDA and CDR2 SQIVND (reference sequence). CDR3 sequence (DNA): TGTGCCAGTAGTATAGGTTGGGGCACTGAAGCTTTCTTT. This translates into CASSIGWGTEAFF. The variable domain in full, with the rest retrieved from reference TRBV19 and TRBJ1-1, is DGGITQSPKYLFRKEGQNVTLSCEQNLNHDAMYWYRQDPGQGLRLIYYSQIVNDFQKGDIAEGYSVSREKKESFPLTVTSAQKNPTAFYLCASSIGWGTEAFFGQGTRLTVV.

The chain employs TRBV4-1 and TRBJ1-6; D is unclear. The germline CDR1 and CDR2 sequences are MGHRA and YSYEKL. The CDR3 is 17 residues long. V dropped 0 bases and J dropped 0 bases, with 9 bases sitting between them. In DNA, the CDR3 is TGCGCCAGCAGCCAAGATCTGGAGAGCTCCTATAATTCACCCCTCCACTTT. Its translation: CASSQDLESSYNSPLHF.

This clonotype was counted at least ten times. The chain couples TRBV7-2 to TRBJ1-1, with a weak D call TRBD1 (6 bases). CDR1 is SGHTA and CDR2 is FQGNSA in the germline V gene. CDR3 length: 14 amino acids. The V gene lost 1 base and the J gene lost 3 bases, with 9 bases spanning the gap. The CDR3 nucleotides read TGTGCCAGCAGCTTAGAGAGGGGGGACACTGAAGCTTTCTTT. Protein: CASSLERGDTEAFF.

This clonotype was observed a handful of times. This rearrangement joins TRBV20-1 to TRBJ1-2; perhaps TRBD1 as D (6 bases). The CDR3 extends over 12 amino acids. Trimming left V 3 bases short and J 5 bases short, with 10 bases between. Germline CDR1 and CDR2: DFQATT and SNEGSKA (reference sequence). Written as DNA, the CDR3 is TGCAGTGCTAGGGGGGCGGCTTATGGCTACACCTTC. Amino acids: CSARGAAYGYTF.

V usage is TRBV7-9 and J usage is TRBJ2-7, with 10 bases aligning to TRBD1. After removal of 5 bases from V and 5 bases from J, the junction contained 6 bases not matched to a gene. Germline assignment: CDR1 SEHNR and CDR2 FQNEAQ (reference sequence). The CDR3 runs 14 residues. In DNA form, the CDR3 reads TGTGCCAGCAGCGCGGGACAGGGGATCGACGAGCAGTACTTC. Its translation is CASSAGQGIDEQYF.

J is TRBJ2-7 and V is TRBV20-1; a weak D match, TRBD1 (5 bases). The CDR3 runs to 13 residues. Per the germline V gene, CDR1 is DFQATT and CDR2 is SNEGSKA (reference sequence). With 0 bases removed from V and 4 bases from J, the gap between germline ends came to 10 bases. CDR3 loop: CSAREQGSYEQYF. CDR3 bases: TGCAGTGCTAGAGAGCAGGGATCGTACGAGCAGTACTTC.

V gene TRBV7-3 combines with J gene TRBJ1-1, with D tentatively TRBD1 (5 bases). From germline, CDR1 is SGHTA and CDR2 FQGTGA. The CDR3 has 17 residues. Trimming took off 2 bases at V and 3 bases at J, with 19 bases between the two ends. The CDR3, as DNA: TGTGCCAGCAGCTTAGGATCCCGTGGGGGTCCGTACACTGAAGCTTTCTTT. Its translation is CASSLGSRGGPYTEAFF.

This clonotype was recorded a few times. The genes are TRBV5-1 and TRBJ1-1; no reliable D call. The CDR3 runs to 15 residues. CDR1 and CDR2 (germline): SGHRS, YFSETQ. V dropped 2 bases and J dropped 2 bases, with 13 bases sitting between them. The CDR3 nucleotides are TGCGCCAGCAGCTTTACGTTGGGGAAAAACACTGAAGCTTTCTTT. Residues: CASSFTLGKNTEAFF.

This clonotype was picked up many times. This chain joins TRBV7-2 and TRBJ2-3; the D is unclear. Germline CDR1 and CDR2: SGHTA and FQGNSA. This CDR3 is built from 16 residues. The V end was cut by 1 base, the J end by 0 bases, with 11 bases between. The CDR3 loop reads CASSLVDTRSTDTQYF. CDR3 bases: TGTGCCAGCAGCTTAGTCGACACCCGAAGCACAGATACGCAGTATTTT.

This clonotype was observed many times. The chain combines TRBV7-2 with TRBJ1-1, with unresolved D. The CDR3 has 13 amino acids. Per germline, CDR1 SGHTA and CDR2 FQGNSA. V was cut by 1 base and J by 6 bases, with 9 bases left in between. The chain's CDR3 is CASSLGAGSEAFF. The CDR3 bases are TGTGCCAGCAGCTTAGGGGCTGGCTCTGAAGCTTTCTTT.

This clonotype appeared a few times. The J gene is TRBJ2-3, the V gene TRBV20-1, with 9 positions matching TRBD2. The CDR3 runs 14 residues. With V trimmed by 5 bases and J by 3 bases, 6 bases remained unmatched. Looked up from germline, CDR1 is DFQATT and CDR2 is SNEGSKA (reference sequence). The CDR3 DNA reads TGCAGTGCTTATATAGCGGGGGAGACAGATACGCAGTATTTT. Protein product: CSAYIAGETDTQYF.